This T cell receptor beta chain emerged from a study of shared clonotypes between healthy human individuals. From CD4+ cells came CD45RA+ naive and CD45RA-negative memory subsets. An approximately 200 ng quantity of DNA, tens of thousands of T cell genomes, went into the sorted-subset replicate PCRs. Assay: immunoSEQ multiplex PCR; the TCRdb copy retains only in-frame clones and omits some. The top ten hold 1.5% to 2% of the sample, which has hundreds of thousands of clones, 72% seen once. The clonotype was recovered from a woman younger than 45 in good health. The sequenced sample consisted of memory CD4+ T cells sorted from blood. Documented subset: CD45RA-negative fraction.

The CDR3: CASTGTGNNQPQHF. CDR3 nucleotides: TGTGCCAGCACTGGGACAGGGAACAATCAGCCCCAGCATTTT. The chain carries TRBV6-1 and TRBJ1-5; TRBD1 matches at 9 bases. V lost 7 bases and J lost 3; bases outside the gene matches: 4. The CDR3 has 14 residues. CDR1 and CDR2 (germline): MNHNS, SASEGT.